The sequence of this TCR beta chain was determined in a study of CD8 T cells in ankylosing spondylitis. Study-wide points: A subset of motif variants has previously been described in the synovial fluid and blood of reactive arthritis.

Remarks on this clonotype: The antigen is not known.

TCRdb reprocessed the 5' RACE reads with MiXCR, giving one entry per CDR3 protein. The top ten clones hold roughly 3.6% of a sample with hundreds of thousands of distinct CDR3 sequences, less than 25% of them seen once. The CDR3 runs 16 residues. V shed 2 bases, J shed 8 bases, and the junction held 7 bases outside the gene matches. Per the germline V gene, CDR1 is MDHEN and CDR2 is SYDVKM. The receptor's source is a female donor with ankylosing spondylitis or in good health (not recorded which). Sequencing was carried out using blood, either unsorted or a sorted T cell fraction (not recorded which). The chain uses TRBV28 and TRBJ2-1; 12 nucleotides agree with TRBD1. CDR3: CASSLPGTGGLDEQFF. The CDR3 nucleotides read TGTGCCAGCAGTTTACCCGGGACAGGGGGCTTAGATGAGCAGTTCTTC.